Following are 7 T cell receptor beta chains from one sample sequenced in a study of blood T cell repertoires in COVID-19. Sequencing used immunoSEQ multiplex PCR; TCRdb keeps in-frame clones, though not all of them. The sample lists approximately 120,000 clones, approximately 82% occurring once. Sequenced sample: peripheral blood. The receptors were gathered from a man aged 60 to 75 with acute or convalescent COVID-19.

The chain is built from TRBV14 and TRBJ2-3; the D is unclear. The CDR3 is made up of 13 amino acids. From germline, CDR1 is SGHDN and CDR2 FVKESK. V lost 0 bases to trimming and J lost 3 bases, with 4 bases between them. The CDR3 here is CASSQDLTDTQYF. The CDR3 DNA is TGTGCCAGCAGCCAAGACTTAACAGATACGCAGTATTTT.

The rearrangement joins TRBV5-1 to TRBJ1-3; 7 bases agree with TRBD1. Germline V gene sequence: CDR1 SGHRS, CDR2 YFSETQ. The CDR3 consists of 15 residues. With 4 bases clipped from V and 4 bases from J, the junction kept 8 bases outside the gene matches. The DNA for the CDR3 is TGCGCCAGCAGCCAGACAGGGTCGCAGGGAAACACCATATATTTT. Encoded protein: CASSQTGSQGNTIYF.

The chain recombines TRBV5-1 with TRBJ2-3; possible D gene TRBD2, 5 bases. Trimming stripped 3 bases from V and 2 bases from J, with 16 bases between. Germline CDR1 is SGHRS and CDR2 is YFSETQ. CDR3 size: 16 residues. CDR3 sequence reads: CASSSAKRTFTDTQYF. The CDR3 DNA is TGCGCCAGCAGCTCCGCTAAGCGGACCTTCACAGATACGCAGTATTTT.

The V gene is TRBV5-1, the J gene TRBJ1-2; 12 nucleotides match TRBD1. The CDR3 loop spans 15 amino acids. Trimming cost V 4 bases and J 4 bases; bases outside gene matches: 5. Germline V gene lookup returns CDR1 SGHRS and CDR2 YFSETQ. CDR3 loop: CASSPGQGALYGYTF. The CDR3 nucleotides read TGCGCCAGCAGCCCGGGACAGGGGGCCCTCTATGGCTACACCTTC. Variable domain in full (rest from reference TRBV5-1 and TRBJ1-2): KAGVTQTPRYLIKTRGQQVTLSCSPISGHRSVSWYQQTPGQGLQFLFEYFSETQRNKGNFPGRFSGRQFSNSRSEMNVSTLELGDSALYLCASSPGQGALYGYTFGSGTRLTVV.

The V call is TRBV2, the J call TRBJ1-2, with 7 bases identical to TRBD1. The V gene's germline CDR1 is SNHLY and CDR2 FYNNEI. J lost 0 bases, V lost 6 bases, and 10 bases had no gene match. The CDR3 length is 16 residues. CDR3 loop: CASRRSQGGSNYGYTF. The CDR3 coding sequence is TGTGCCAGCAGGAGGAGTCAGGGGGGATCTAACTATGGCTACACCTTC.

The CDR3 reads CASSLESRKSSYNEQFF. The CDR3 DNA reads as TGTGCCAGCAGCTTGGAATCAAGAAAGAGCTCCTACAATGAGCAGTTCTTC. The chain combines TRBV5-4 with TRBJ2-1, with D uncertain. Trimming removed 0 bases from V and 0 bases from J, with 13 bases in between. Germline values: CDR1 SGHNT, CDR2 YYREEE (reference sequence). This CDR3 has 17 amino acids.

The V gene is TRBV10-2, the J gene TRBJ1-5; D possibly corresponds to TRBD1 (6 bases). This CDR3 spans 13 amino acids. CDR1 WSHSY and CDR2 SAAADI come from the germline V gene. Deletions cut 6 bases from V and 3 bases from J, with 9 bases between. CDR3 nucleotides: TGCGCCAGCAGCGGACAGCTCAATCAGCCCCAGCATTTT. As protein: CASSGQLNQPQHF.